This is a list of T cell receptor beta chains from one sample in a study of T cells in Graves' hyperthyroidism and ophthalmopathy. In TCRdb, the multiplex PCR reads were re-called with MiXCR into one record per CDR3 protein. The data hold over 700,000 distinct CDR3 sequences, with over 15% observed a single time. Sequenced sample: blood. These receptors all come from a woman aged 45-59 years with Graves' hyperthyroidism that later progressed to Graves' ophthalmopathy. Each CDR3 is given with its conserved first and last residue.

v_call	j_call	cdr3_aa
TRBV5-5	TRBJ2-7	CASALRGTGYEQYF
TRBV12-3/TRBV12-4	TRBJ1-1	CASSLGWPGEAFF
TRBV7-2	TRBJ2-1	CASSRGLAGFHNEQFF
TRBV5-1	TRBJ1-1	CASSSGGNANTEAFF
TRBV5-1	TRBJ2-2	CASRHPGQGNTGELFF
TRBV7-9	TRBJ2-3	CASSLAVFTDTQYF
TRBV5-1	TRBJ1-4	CASSLAVGRENEKLFF
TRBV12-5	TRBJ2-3	CASGLVRGGGRTDTQYF
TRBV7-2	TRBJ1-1	CASSSNPLGVSEAFF
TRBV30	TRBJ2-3	CAWSQRGDTQYF
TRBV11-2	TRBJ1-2	CASSLETGGGYGYTF
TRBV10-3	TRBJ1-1	CAIRRGANTEAFF
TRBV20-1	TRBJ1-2	CSASPEDGNYGYTF
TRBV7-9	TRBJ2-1	CASSLLDGSNEQFF
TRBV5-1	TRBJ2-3	CASSPGTTGDTQYF
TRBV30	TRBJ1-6	CAWRPLGGENSPLHF
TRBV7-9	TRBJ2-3	CASSLVPDFTDTQYF
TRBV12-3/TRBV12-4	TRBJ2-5	CASSGTSGETQYF
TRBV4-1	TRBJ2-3	CASSQGTGMTDTQYF
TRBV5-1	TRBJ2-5	CASSAVTGGEIQYF
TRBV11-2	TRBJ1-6	CASSRGRRNSPLHF
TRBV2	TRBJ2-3	CASSETSGGDTDTQYF
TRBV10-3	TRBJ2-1	CAILTGAGDNEQFF
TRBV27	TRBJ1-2	CASSLVQGKGYTF
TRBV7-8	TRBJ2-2	CASSLARVSTGELFF
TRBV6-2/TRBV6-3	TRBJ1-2	CASVGAIFYDYTF
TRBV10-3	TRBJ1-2	CAISESQGRQYGYTF
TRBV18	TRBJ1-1	CASSDSETLEAFF
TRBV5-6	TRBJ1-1	CASNAGTGGRNTEAFF
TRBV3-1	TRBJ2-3	CASSQGRGTDTQYF
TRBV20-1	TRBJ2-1	CSARGVYNEQFF
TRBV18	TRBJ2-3	CASSHRQNVQNTDTQYF
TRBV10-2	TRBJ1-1	CASSGTATPGAFF
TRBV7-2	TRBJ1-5	CASSETGQVDQPQHF
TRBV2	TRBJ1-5	CASSERERSQPQHF
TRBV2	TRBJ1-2	CASSEEGRVTGLNYGYTF
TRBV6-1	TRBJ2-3	CASSTMLAGDTDTQYF
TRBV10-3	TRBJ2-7	CAISESKGQGHEQYF